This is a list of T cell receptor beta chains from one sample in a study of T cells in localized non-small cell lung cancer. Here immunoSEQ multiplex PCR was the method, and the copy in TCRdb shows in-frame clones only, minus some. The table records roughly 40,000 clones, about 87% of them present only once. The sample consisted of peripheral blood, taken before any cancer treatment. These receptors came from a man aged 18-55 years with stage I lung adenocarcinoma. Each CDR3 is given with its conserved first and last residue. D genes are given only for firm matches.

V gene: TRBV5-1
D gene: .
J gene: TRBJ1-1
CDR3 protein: CASSLLGAETEAFF
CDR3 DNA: TGCGCCAGCAGCTTGTTAGGGGCTGAAACTGAAGCTTTCTTT

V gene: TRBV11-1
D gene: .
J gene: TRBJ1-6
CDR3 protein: CASSIGSPGRLNSPLHF
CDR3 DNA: TGTGCCAGCAGCATAGGGTCCCCGGGACGACTTAATTCACCCCTCCACTTT

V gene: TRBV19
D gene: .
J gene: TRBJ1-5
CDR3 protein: CASSIARLSNQPQHF
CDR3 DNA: TGTGCCAGTAGTATTGCGAGGTTGAGCAATCAGCCCCAGCATTTT

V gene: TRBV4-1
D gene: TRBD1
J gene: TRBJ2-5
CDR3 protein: CASSPTGMETQYF
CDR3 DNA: TGCGCCAGCAGCCCGACAGGGATGGAGACCCAGTACTTC

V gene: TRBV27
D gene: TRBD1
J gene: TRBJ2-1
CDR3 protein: CASTWGTGVNEQFF
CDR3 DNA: TGTGCCAGCACCTGGGGGACAGGGGTCAATGAGCAGTTCTTC

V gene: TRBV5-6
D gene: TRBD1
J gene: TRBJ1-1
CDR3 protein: CASSPPGQVVGNTEAFF
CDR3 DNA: TGTGCCAGCAGCCCGCCGGGACAGGTCGTTGGGAACACTGAAGCTTTCTTT

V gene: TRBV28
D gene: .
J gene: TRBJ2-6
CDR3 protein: CASSLRHISGANVLTF
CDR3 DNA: TGTGCCAGCAGCTTACGACACATCTCTGGGGCCAACGTCCTGACTTTC

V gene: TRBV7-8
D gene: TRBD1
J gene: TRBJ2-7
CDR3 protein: CASSLRQGFWEQYF
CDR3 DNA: TGTGCCAGCAGCTTAAGACAGGGGTTCTGGGAGCAGTACTTC

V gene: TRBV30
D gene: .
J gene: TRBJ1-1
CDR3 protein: CAWSATGFTEAFF
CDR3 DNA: TGTGCCTGGAGCGCAACAGGGTTCACTGAAGCTTTCTTT

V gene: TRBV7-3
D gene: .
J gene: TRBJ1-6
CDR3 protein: CASSLQGSLRSPLHF
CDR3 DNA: TGTGCCAGCAGCTTACAGGGTAGTCTGAGGTCACCCCTCCACTTT

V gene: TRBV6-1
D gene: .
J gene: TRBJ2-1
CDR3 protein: CASGGRVLNEQFF
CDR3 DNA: TGTGCCAGCGGAGGCAGGGTTTTGAATGAGCAGTTCTTC

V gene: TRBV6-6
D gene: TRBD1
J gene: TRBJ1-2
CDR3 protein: CASRGQGAANYGYTF
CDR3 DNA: TGTGCCAGCAGAGGACAGGGGGCGGCTAACTATGGCTACACCTTC

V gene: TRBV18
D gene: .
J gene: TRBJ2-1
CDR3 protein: CASSPNEPSFSGDEQFF
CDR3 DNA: TGTGCCAGCTCACCCAACGAACCCTCGTTTAGCGGTGATGAGCAGTTCTTC

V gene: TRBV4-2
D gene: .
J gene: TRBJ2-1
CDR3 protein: CASSQDSLEQFF
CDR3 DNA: TGTGCCAGCAGCCAAGATAGTCTAGAGCAGTTCTTC

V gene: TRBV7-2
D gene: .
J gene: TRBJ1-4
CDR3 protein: CASSLGPVATNEKLFF
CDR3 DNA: TGTGCCAGCAGCTTAGGGCCAGTAGCAACTAATGAAAAACTGTTTTTT

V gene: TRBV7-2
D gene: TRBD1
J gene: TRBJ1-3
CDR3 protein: CASSDGQGGRNTIYF
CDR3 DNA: TGTGCCAGCAGCGACGGACAGGGCGGAAGAAACACCATATATTTT